This TCR beta chain was sequenced in a study of control samples from healthy donors and cancer patients. Sequenced by immunoSEQ multiplex PCR; TCRdb stores in-frame clones only, minus some. The data show roughly 190,000 clones, and the top ten clones hold 2.2%. The V and J ends lost 6 bases and 2 bases respectively, with 14 bases between them. This CDR3 is 14 amino acids long. Germline V gene sequence: CDR1 MNHEY, CDR2 SVGAGI. The material sequenced was blood. The chain links TRBV6-5 to TRBJ2-7; tentative D call: TRBD1 (6 bases). The source is a woman in her 30s in good health. CDR3 in amino acids: CASRPRQVPYEQYF. CDR3 in DNA: TGTGCCAGCAGACCTAGACAGGTCCCCTACGAGCAGTACTTC.